In this sample, the clone carrying this TCR beta chain turned up a few times. Its antigen is not identified. The data stem from a study of response to subunit inactivated influenza vaccine. General study results and limits: The authors put forward the suggestion that each seasonal influenza vaccination may bring in only a limited number of new T cells.

A single record per CDR3 protein comes from TCRdb applying MiXCR to the RT-PCR reads. The sample has around 760,000 distinct CDR3 sequences; 14% are singletons. The CDR3 extends over 16 amino acids. Per the germline V gene, CDR1 is SGHDT and CDR2 is YYEEEE. With 0 bases clipped from V and 2 bases from J, the junction kept 4 bases outside the gene matches. The sample consisted of PBMCs from blood, taken around 15 days before vaccination. The V call is TRBV5-6, the J call TRBJ2-1; TRBD1 matches at 8 bases. The sequence derives from a man aged 45 to 65 who received an inactivated influenza vaccine. The CDR3 protein is CASSLGQGRPYNEQFF. CDR3 DNA: TGTGCCAGCAGCTTGGGACAGGGGCGACCCTACAATGAGCAGTTCTTC.